Below, 22 T cell receptor beta chains from the same sample are listed, as sequenced in a study of blood T cells in healthy people across ages. PCR was performed a second time for roughly 6 to 12 cycles using a sample-barcoded 5' primer and a J-beta primer mix. TCRdb reanalysed the 5' RACE reads using MiXCR and keeps one entry per CDR3 protein. Of approximately 1,700,000 distinct CDR3 sequences detected, 35% to 50% appear once; the ten largest clones hold approximately 22%. Sample: blood. These receptors were collected from a human donor in good health.

This chain joins TRBV30 and TRBJ2-1; 9 bases are a match to TRBD1. This CDR3 is built from 15 residues. V gave up 5 bases and J gave up 7 bases; unmatched junction bases: 12. Per the germline V gene, CDR1 is GTSNPN and CDR2 is SVGIG (reference sequence). For the CDR3, the DNA is TGTGCCTGGGAGGACCCGGGACAGGGCTTTAATGAGCAGTTCTTC. Encoded protein: CAWEDPGQGFNEQFF.

The sample holds a few counts of this clonotype. The V call is TRBV7-9, the J call TRBJ1-4; D unclear. With 3 bases removed from V and 3 bases from J, the gap between germline ends came to 8 bases. This CDR3 contains 14 residues. CDR1 and CDR2 from the germline V gene are SEHNR and FQNEAQ (reference sequence). For the CDR3, the DNA is TGTGCCAGCAGCTTTGAAGGGCCTAATGAAAAACTGTTTTTT. Protein sequence: CASSFEGPNEKLFF. The variable domain in full, completed from reference TRBV7-9 and TRBJ1-4, reads DTGVSQNPRHKITKRGQNVTFRCDPISEHNRLYWYRQTLGQGPEFLTYFQNEAQLEKSRLLSDRFSAERPKGSFSTLEIQRTEQGDSAMYLCASSFEGPNEKLFFGSGTQLSVL.

The rearrangement uses TRBV10-3 and TRBJ2-3, with 9 bases fitting TRBD2. The CDR3 loop spans 17 amino acids. From germline, CDR1 is ENHRY and CDR2 SYGVKD. V lost 9 bases and J lost 2; bases outside the gene matches: 15. The CDR3 nucleotides are TGTGCCATACTTGAGGAAGAGACTAGCGGAGACACAGATACGCAGTATTTT. Its protein is CAILEEETSGDTDTQYF.

This clonotype was observed a handful of times. The chain has TRBV6-5 and TRBJ2-1, with TRBD2 matching over 7 bases. The CDR3 consists of 14 residues. Germline values: CDR1 MNHEY, CDR2 SVGAGI. V shed 6 bases, J shed 7 bases, and the junction held 9 bases outside the gene matches. The CDR3 DNA is TGTGCCAGCAGCCGGCAGAGCGGGGCGAATGAGCAGTTCTTC. Encoded protein: CASSRQSGANEQFF.

The chain couples TRBV27 to TRBJ1-6; 10 nucleotides align to TRBD1. Trimming at V came to 4 bases and at J to 8 bases, leaving 5 bases not matched to a gene. CDR1 MNHEY and CDR2 SMNVEV come from the germline V gene (reference sequence). The CDR3 is 15 residues long. CDR3 sequence: CASSSPGQGHSPLHF. As DNA, the CDR3 is TGTGCCAGCAGTTCTCCGGGACAGGGGCATTCACCCCTCCACTTT.

The gene calls are TRBV28 and TRBJ2-7; D is unresolved. V was pared by 3 bases and J by 2 bases, with 14 bases between. This CDR3 comprises 15 residues. Germline CDR1 is MDHEN and CDR2 is SYDVKM. CDR3 loop: CASSFWASTTYEQYF. The CDR3 coding sequence is TGTGCCAGCAGTTTTTGGGCCTCGACGACCTACGAGCAGTACTTC.

The chain recombines TRBV28 with TRBJ2-4; no reliable D call. The CDR3 totals 12 residues. From germline, CDR1 is MDHEN and CDR2 SYDVKM. V shed 9 bases and J shed 1 base, with 7 bases lying between them. The CDR3 region is CASQGAKNIQYF. The CDR3 bases are TGTGCCAGTCAAGGGGCCAAAAACATTCAGTACTTC.

The chain uses TRBV7-9 and TRBJ2-6, with 8 bases identical to TRBD1. Germline V CDR1 and CDR2: SEHNR, FQNEAQ (reference sequence). The CDR3 has 17 residues. The V gene end was trimmed by 10 bases and the J gene end by 1 base; junction bases not matched to a gene: 12. CDR3 nucleotide sequence: TGTGCCATCGCCTTGACAGGGGCAATATCTGGGGCCAACGTCCTGACTTTC. This sequence encodes CAIALTGAISGANVLTF.

This clonotype was recorded only once. A junction boundary mismatches the germline segment, possibly from a read error. The chain is built from TRBV3-1 and TRBJ1-1; the D gene is possibly TRBD1 (5 bases). The CDR3 consists of 13 residues. CDR1 is LGHDT and CDR2 is YNNKEL in the germline V gene (reference sequence). The CDR3 sequence is CASSQLDNTEAFF. CDR3 bases: TGTGCCAGCAGCCAATTGGACAACACCGAAGCTTTCTTT. Full variable domain (remainder filled in from reference TRBV3-1 and TRBJ1-1): DTAVSQTPKYLVTQMGNDKSIKCEQNLGHDTMYWYKQDSKKFLKIMFSYNNKELIINETVPNRFSPKSPDKAHLNLHINSLELGDSAVYFCASSQLDNTEAFFGQGTRLTVV.

The chain is built from TRBV6-1 and TRBJ1-2, with TRBD1 identical over 8 bases. The germline V gene has CDR1 MNHNS and CDR2 SASEGT. CDR3 length: 14 amino acids. V lost 5 bases and J lost 8; bases outside the gene matches: 10. The CDR3 DNA sequence: TGTGCCAGCAGTTATGACAGGGGCGGTGGAGGCTACACCTTC. Translating gives CASSYDRGGGGYTF.

The chain employs TRBV6-2 or TRBV6-3 and TRBJ1-2; TRBD1 might be the D (5 bases). Trimming shortened V by 7 bases and J by 0 bases, and 6 bases separated the two germline ends. This CDR3 comprises 12 residues. In germline, CDR1 is MNHEY, CDR2 SVGEGT. The CDR3 DNA reads as TGTGCCAGCACGGACACTAACTATGGCTACACCTTC. Amino acids: CASTDTNYGYTF.

This clonotype occurred a few times. The gene calls are TRBV29-1 and TRBJ2-7, with unresolved D. The V end was cut by 2 bases, the J end by 2 bases, with 10 bases between. Germline assignment: CDR1 SQVTM and CDR2 ANQGSEA. This CDR3 is 13 amino acids long. CDR3 sequence (DNA): TGCAGCGTTGAACATGGGGTTACCTACGAGCAGTACTTC. Translated: CSVEHGVTYEQYF.

This clonotype was found a few times. The chain employs TRBV7-9 and TRBJ2-1; D is unclear. Trimming removed 1 base at V and 4 bases at J, with 8 bases between. The germline V gene has CDR1 SEHNR and CDR2 FQNEAQ (reference sequence). The CDR3 covers 14 residues. This CDR3 reads CASSLESRYNEQFF. The CDR3 nucleotides read TGTGCCAGCAGCTTAGAGTCCAGGTACAATGAGCAGTTCTTC.

The V call is TRBV4-3, the J call TRBJ2-5; possible D gene TRBD2, 6 bases. The CDR3 consists of 15 residues. Germline V gives CDR1 LGHNA, CDR2 YSLEER. V gave up 4 bases and J gave up 1 base, with 13 bases separating them. The CDR3 DNA reads TGCGCCAGCAGCCGTATCCTAGCGTTCCAAGAGACCCAGTACTTC. It translates to CASSRILAFQETQYF.

In this sample, this clonotype turned up a few times. The CDR3 DNA reads as TGTGCCAGCAGCTTAGTATCGGGACCCCAGCATTTT. Translating it yields CASSLVSGPQHF. V usage is TRBV7-2 and J usage is TRBJ1-5; D remains ambiguous. Germline CDR1 is SGHTA and CDR2 is FQGNSA. CDR3 length: 12 amino acids. The V gene lost 1 base and the J gene lost 10 bases, with 8 bases spanning the gap.

The chain has TRBV4-1 and TRBJ1-2; D may be TRBD1 (6 bases). Between the trimmed V and J ends, which lost 4 bases and 8 bases, there was a span of 20 bases. The length of the CDR3 is 15 residues. Looked up from germline, CDR1 is MGHRA and CDR2 is YSYEKL. DNA for the CDR3: TGCGCCAGCAGCCTAGGGACAAAGCAAATGGTCGGCTACACCTTC. Encoded protein: CASSLGTKQMVGYTF.

V and J are TRBV14 and TRBJ2-2; D unclear. CDR3 length: 16 residues. Trimming cost V 0 bases and J 5 bases, with 13 bases left between them. Germline-derived CDR1 and CDR2 are SGHDN and FVKESK. The DNA for the CDR3 is TGTGCCAGCAGCCAAGATCCACCCCCACAGACCGGGGAGCTGTTTTTT. Amino acids: CASSQDPPPQTGELFF.

This sequence joins TRBV6-1 and TRBJ2-3; 7 bases line up with TRBD1. V shed 5 bases, J shed 4 bases, and the junction held 15 bases outside the gene matches. CDR1 and CDR2 (germline): MNHNS, SASEGT. The CDR3 runs to 17 residues. CDR3 residues: CASSPLGTAQTPDTQYF. The CDR3 DNA reads as TGTGCCAGCAGTCCCCTGGGGACAGCTCAAACTCCAGATACGCAGTATTTT.

Of note for this clonotype: A single base separates this from a much larger clone, so it may be a read error. The chain has TRBV7-2 and TRBJ2-4, with a weak D call TRBD2 (7 bases). The germline CDR1 and CDR2 sequences are SGHTA and FQGNSA. V was cut by 5 bases and J by 13 bases, with 24 bases left in between. The CDR3 has 15 residues. Here the CDR3 DNA reads TGTGCCAGCAGCCTTGGGGGCGGGGGCTACAATGAGCAGTACTTC. Protein: CASSLGGGGYNEQYF.

This clonotype has more than one count but fewer than ten. At one end the junction does not follow the germline gene, possibly because of a read error. The chain is built from TRBV20-1 and TRBJ1-5; weak D call: TRBD1 (5 bases). The CDR3 loop spans 15 amino acids. Germline-derived CDR1 and CDR2 are DFQATT and SNEGSKA (reference sequence). The CDR3 DNA follows: TGCAGTGCGAGAGGGGCCCGTGGTGGCAATCAGCCCCAGCATTTT. It yields the protein CSARGARGGNQPQHF.

The chain has TRBV3-1 and TRBJ2-1, with 9 bases that match TRBD2. With 1 base clipped from V and 10 bases from J, the junction kept 11 bases outside the gene matches. The CDR3 has 16 residues. Germline values: CDR1 LGHDT, CDR2 YNNKEL (reference sequence). The CDR3 protein is CASSQGRGTSLYEQFF. CDR3 bases: TGTGCCAGCAGCCAAGGAAGGGGGACTAGCTTATACGAGCAGTTCTTC.

This clonotype came up a few times. The J gene is TRBJ2-1, the V gene TRBV5-1; TRBD1 or TRBD2 may be the D gene (5 bases each). Deletions cut 0 bases from V and 8 bases from J, with 15 bases between. Germline-derived CDR1 and CDR2 are SGHRS and YFSETQ. The length of the CDR3 is 15 residues. The CDR3 DNA is TGCGCCAGCAGCTTGGTCAGGGCGAGGGGCCATGAGCAGTTCTTC. Encoded protein: CASSLVRARGHEQFF. Variable domain in full (rest from reference TRBV5-1 and TRBJ2-1): KAGVTQTPRYLIKTRGQQVTLSCSPISGHRSVSWYQQTPGQGLQFLFEYFSETQRNKGNFPGRFSGRQFSNSRSEMNVSTLELGDSALYLCASSLVRARGHEQFFGPGTRLTVL.